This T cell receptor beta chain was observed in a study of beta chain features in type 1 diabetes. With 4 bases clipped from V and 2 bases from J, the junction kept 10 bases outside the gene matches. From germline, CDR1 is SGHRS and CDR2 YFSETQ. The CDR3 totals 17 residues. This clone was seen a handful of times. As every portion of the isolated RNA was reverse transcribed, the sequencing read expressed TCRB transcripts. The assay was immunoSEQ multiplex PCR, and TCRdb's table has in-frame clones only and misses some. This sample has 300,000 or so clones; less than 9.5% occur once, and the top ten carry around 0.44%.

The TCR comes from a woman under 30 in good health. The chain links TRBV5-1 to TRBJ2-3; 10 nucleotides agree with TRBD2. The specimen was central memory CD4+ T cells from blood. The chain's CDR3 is CASSLGASGSTTDTQYF. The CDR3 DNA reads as TGCGCCAGCAGCCTGGGGGCTAGCGGGAGTACCACAGATACGCAGTATTTT.